The TCR beta chain described here comes from a study of T-cell reconstitution after alpha-beta-depleted transplantation in children. The authors prepared the TCRbeta library with unique molecular identifiers. TCRdb re-derived calls from the PCR reads in MiXCR, one entry per CDR3 protein. Of 6,500 to 8,000 distinct CDR3 sequences listed, about 10% are singletons. This clonotype showed up many times. The CDR3 covers 14 residues. Germline-derived CDR1 and CDR2 are SGHTS and YDEGEE. Trimming cost V 5 bases and J 12 bases; bases outside gene matches: 11. This sequence originates from a child under two years old who had a stem cell transplant for acute myeloid leukemia, so the T cells may come from the graft donor. This chain connects TRBV5-8 to TRBJ2-6; 7 nucleotides align to TRBD1. The sample consisted of PBMCs, mostly from graft donor cells, taken 180 days after TCRalphabeta/CD19-depleted stem cell transplant. CDR3 coding DNA: TGTGCCAGCAGATTAAAAGGGGGCGCGGGCGTCCTGACTTTC. This translates into CASRLKGGAGVLTF.